In its sample, the clone carrying this TCR beta chain was seen once. This specimen comes from a study of CD8 T cells in Susac syndrome. Blood CD8+ and CD4+ T cells underwent high-throughput TCR beta sequencing. It was treatment-naive patients with stable or active relapsing-remitting disease who made up the multiple sclerosis controls. In contrast to the negatively isolated CD8+ and CD4+ T cells, TEMRA cells were FACS-enriched. An amount of RNA that ranged from roughly 0.5 to 1 ug was reverse transcribed with random hexamers. Amplification of TCR beta CDR3 across 54 Vbeta and 13 Jbeta was performed with immunoSEQ multiplex PCR. In TCRdb, the immunoSEQ multiplex PCR reads were re-called with MiXCR into one record per CDR3 protein. This sample has hundreds of thousands of distinct CDR3 sequences, with approximately 90% found just once. CDR1 and CDR2 from the germline V gene are MNHEY and SMNVEV (reference sequence). This CDR3 region has 14 residues. V gave up 5 bases and J gave up 3 bases, with 11 bases separating them.

The source is a human donor with multiple sclerosis. V and J are TRBV27 and TRBJ1-3, with D possibly TRBD1 on 5 matching bases. The source material was CD8+ T cells from PBMCs. DNA for the CDR3: TGTGCCAGCAGTCCGGACACGTTTGGAAACACCATATATTTT. Its translation is CASSPDTFGNTIYF.